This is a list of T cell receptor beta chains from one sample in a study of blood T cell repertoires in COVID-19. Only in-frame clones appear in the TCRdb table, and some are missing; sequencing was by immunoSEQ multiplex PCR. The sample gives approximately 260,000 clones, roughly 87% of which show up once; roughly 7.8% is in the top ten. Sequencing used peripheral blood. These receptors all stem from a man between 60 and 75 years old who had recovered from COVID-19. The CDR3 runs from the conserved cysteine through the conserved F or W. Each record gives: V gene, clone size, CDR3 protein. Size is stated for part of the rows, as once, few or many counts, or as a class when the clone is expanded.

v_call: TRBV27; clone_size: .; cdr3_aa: CASRERQGPNSYEQYF
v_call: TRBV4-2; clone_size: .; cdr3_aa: CASSQLTGTNQPQHF
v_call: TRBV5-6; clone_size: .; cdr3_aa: CASSLLSGGAAKNIQYF
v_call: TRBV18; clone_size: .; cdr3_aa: CASSPWSEYEQYF
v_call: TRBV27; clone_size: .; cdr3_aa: CASRLSGVLLGEQYF
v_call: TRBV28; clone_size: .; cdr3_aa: CASSPPRPGLTGELFF
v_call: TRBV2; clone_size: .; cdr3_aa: CASSDSLAANTQYF
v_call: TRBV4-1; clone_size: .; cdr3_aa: CASSQELRLAGAQTDTQYF
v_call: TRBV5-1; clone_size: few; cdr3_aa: CASSLQDRGEGYTF
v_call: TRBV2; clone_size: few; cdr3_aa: CASSDLRGSNYGYTF
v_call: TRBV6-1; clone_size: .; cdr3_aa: CASSEYGQMNTEAFF
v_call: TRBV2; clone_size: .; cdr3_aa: CASSGDRAPPDTQYF
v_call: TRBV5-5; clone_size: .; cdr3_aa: CASSPAFSWDREDTGELFF
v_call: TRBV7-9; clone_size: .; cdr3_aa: CASSGGGGTEAFF
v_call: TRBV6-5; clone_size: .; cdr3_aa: CASSYSGQALPQYF
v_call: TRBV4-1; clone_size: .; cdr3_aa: CASSQDTGPANYGYTF
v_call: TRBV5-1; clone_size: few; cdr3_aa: CASSFTGEQPQHF
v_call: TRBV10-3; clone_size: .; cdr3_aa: CAISERRAGGRETQYF
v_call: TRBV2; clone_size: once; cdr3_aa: CASSGQGVRTPLHF
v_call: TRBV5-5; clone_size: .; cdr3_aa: CASSFRQGGLSTDTQYF
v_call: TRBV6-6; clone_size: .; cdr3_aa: CASSYRLAGGGEQFF
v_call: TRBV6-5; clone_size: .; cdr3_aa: CASSYAGTGEDEQFF
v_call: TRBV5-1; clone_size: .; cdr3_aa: CASSPQVFGNSPLHF
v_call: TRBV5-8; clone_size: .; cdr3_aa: CASSQQDSIDIQYF
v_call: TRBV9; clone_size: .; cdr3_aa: CASKGLAGGHPSGANVLTF
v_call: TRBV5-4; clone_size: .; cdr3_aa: CASRPPTGQGANEKLFF
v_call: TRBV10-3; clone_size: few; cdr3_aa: CAIRTGSGNEKLFF
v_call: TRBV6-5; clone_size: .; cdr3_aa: CASGRDRGEKLFF
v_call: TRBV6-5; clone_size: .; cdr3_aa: CASSYRWQAGYNEQFF
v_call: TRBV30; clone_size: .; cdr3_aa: CASTLRRTSGGTAQYF
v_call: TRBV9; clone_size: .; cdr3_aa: CASQGQGSTGELFF
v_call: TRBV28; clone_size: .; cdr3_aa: CASSLGGGVLDEQYF
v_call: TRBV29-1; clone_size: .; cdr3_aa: CSVGQGVGKLFF
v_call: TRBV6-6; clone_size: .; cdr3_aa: CASRAPGGEKLFF
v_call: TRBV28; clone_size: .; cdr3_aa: CASRSDRNTEAFF
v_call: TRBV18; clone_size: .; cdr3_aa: CASSPGLGNYGYTF
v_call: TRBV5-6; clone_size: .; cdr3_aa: CASSLAYRGPTEAFF
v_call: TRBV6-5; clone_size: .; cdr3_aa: CASRRGLQETQYF
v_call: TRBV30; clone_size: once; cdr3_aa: CAWSDRGRFLEKLFF
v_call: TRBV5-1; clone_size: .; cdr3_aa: CASSLEQQANYGYTF
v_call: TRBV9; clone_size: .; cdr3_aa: CASSFGTGGAETQYF
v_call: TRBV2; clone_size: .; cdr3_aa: CASVPGIQETQYF
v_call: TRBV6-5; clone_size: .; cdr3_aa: CASSYLWTGAETQYF
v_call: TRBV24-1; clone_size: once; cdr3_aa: CATSDLQSGTSPTDTQYF
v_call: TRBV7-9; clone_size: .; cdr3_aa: CASSFVQGNEQFF
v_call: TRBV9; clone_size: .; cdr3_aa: CASSVPNSGNTIYF
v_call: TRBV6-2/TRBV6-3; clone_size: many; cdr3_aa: CASSYDREPGEAFF
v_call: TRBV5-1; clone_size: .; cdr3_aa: CASPRGGGRTDTQYF
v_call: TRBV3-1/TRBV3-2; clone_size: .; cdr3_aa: CASRTTGVTGELFF
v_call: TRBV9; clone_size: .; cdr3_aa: CASSVYSGGYNEQFF
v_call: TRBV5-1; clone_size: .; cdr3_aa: CASTNLYGDTGELFF
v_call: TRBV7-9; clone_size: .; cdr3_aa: CASSLGQPNTEAFF
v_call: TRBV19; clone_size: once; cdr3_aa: CASSISNARNFRGFGYGYTF
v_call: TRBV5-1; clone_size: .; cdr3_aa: CASSLAAGGGGNGYTF
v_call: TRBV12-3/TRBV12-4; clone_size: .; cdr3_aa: CASSRNRGYEQYF
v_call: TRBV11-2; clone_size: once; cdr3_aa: CASTARASNTGELFF
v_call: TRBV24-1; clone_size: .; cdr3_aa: CATSDPDRVNEQFF
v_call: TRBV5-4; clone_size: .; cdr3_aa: CASSTQRGANNEQFF
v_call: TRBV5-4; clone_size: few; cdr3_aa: CASSPRQGSGSPLHF
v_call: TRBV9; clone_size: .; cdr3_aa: CASSPLGRNNSPLHF